The 20 T cell receptor beta chains given below trace back to one sample, sequenced in a study of control samples from healthy donors and cancer patients. Data came from immunoSEQ multiplex PCR; TCRdb stores just in-frame clones and leaves some out. The table has fewer than 60,000 clones, more than 70% seen once. Specimen: PBMCs. These TCRs come from a woman in her fifties or sixties with lung cancer.

The chain recombines TRBV6-2 or TRBV6-3 with TRBJ2-4, with D unresolved. This CDR3 is 15 amino acids long. Deletions cut 4 bases from V and 0 bases from J, with 10 bases between. Germline V lookup: CDR1 MNHEY, CDR2 SVGEGT. CDR3 amino acids: CASSLSVLAKNIQYF. The CDR3 DNA follows: TGTGCCAGCAGTTTGTCTGTGCTAGCCAAAAACATTCAGTACTTC.

The rearrangement joins TRBV29-1 to TRBJ1-5; D possibly corresponds to TRBD1 (6 bases). The CDR3 extends over 14 amino acids. The germline V and J ends were trimmed by 6 bases and 1 base, with 13 bases remaining between them. The germline CDR1 and CDR2 sequences are SQVTM and ANQGSEA. CDR3 sequence reads: CSVGGAGSNQPQHF. DNA for the CDR3: TGCAGCGTGGGGGGGGCTGGGAGCAATCAGCCCCAGCATTTT.

This chain connects TRBV10-3 to TRBJ2-1, with 7 bases matching TRBD1. The CDR3 consists of 14 residues. Germline-derived CDR1 and CDR2 are ENHRY and SYGVKD. The trim removed 3 bases at V and 8 bases at J, leaving 7 bases unmatched. Written as DNA, the CDR3 is TGTGCCATCAGTGACCAAAGACAGGGCCATGAGCAGTTCTTC. Its translation is CAISDQRQGHEQFF.

On this clone: In the same sample, other DNA sequences code for this CDR3. The J gene is TRBJ2-7, the V gene TRBV3-1 (or the pseudogene TRBV3-2); D gene uncertain. The germline V gene encodes CDR1 LGHDT and CDR2 YNNKEL (reference sequence). The CDR3 is 11 residues long. V was pared by 1 base and J by 4 bases, with 2 bases between. CDR3 nucleotide sequence: TGTGCCAGCAGCCAAGTATACGAGCAGTACTTC. It is translated as CASSQVYEQYF.

The chain is built from TRBV6-5 and TRBJ2-7; the match to TRBD2 covers 8 bases. V lost 6 bases to trimming and J lost 4 bases; unmatched junction nucleotides: 5. This CDR3 is built from 13 residues. CDR1 is MNHEY and CDR2 is SVGAGI in the germline V gene. The DNA of the CDR3 is TGTGCCAGCAGAACTAGCGGAACGTACGAGCAGTACTTC. It is translated as CASRTSGTYEQYF.

V gene TRBV15 combines with J gene TRBJ1-2; tentative D call: TRBD1 (5 bases). V was trimmed by 0 bases and J by 7 bases, leaving 12 bases between them. This CDR3 spans 14 amino acids. Germline CDR1 reads LNHNV; CDR2 reads YYDKDF (reference sequence). The CDR3 sequence is CATSRDLVRGGYTF. CDR3 coding DNA: TGTGCCACCAGCAGAGATCTAGTAAGGGGTGGCTACACCTTC.

Written as DNA, the CDR3 is TGTGCCAGCTCCCCTAGCGGGCCGCCCTCCTACGAGCAGTACTTC. Translated: CASSPSGPPSYEQYF. V usage is TRBV18 and J usage is TRBJ2-7, with TRBD2 identical over 8 bases. The length of the CDR3 is 15 residues. Germline CDR1 reads KGHSH; CDR2 reads LQKENI. After removal of 6 bases from V and 0 bases from J, the junction contained 7 bases not matched to a gene.

This clone was seen a few times. The chain employs TRBV7-8 and TRBJ2-7; no definite D call. CDR1 is SGHVS, CDR2 FQNEAQ, per germline. The CDR3 extends over 14 amino acids. The V end was cut by 2 bases, the J end by 2 bases, with 10 bases between. In nucleotides, the CDR3 is TGTGCCAGCAGCTTATATCGTGCCCCCTACGAGCAGTACTTC. Translated: CASSLYRAPYEQYF.

V is TRBV7-9 and J is TRBJ2-1; 9 bases map to TRBD2. The V gene's germline CDR1 is SEHNR and CDR2 FQNEAQ (reference sequence). There are 14 residues in the CDR3. J lost 9 bases, V lost 1 base, and 4 bases had no gene match. The CDR3 DNA reads TGTGCCAGCAGCTTAGGCGGGAGGGCGTTTGAGCAGTTCTTC. Translating it yields CASSLGGRAFEQFF.

V and J are TRBV5-1 and TRBJ2-2; 9 bases are a match to TRBD1. The length of the CDR3 is 16 residues. The junction had 4 bases not matched to a gene; V was cut back by 4 bases and J by 0 bases. Germline V lookup: CDR1 SGHRS, CDR2 YFSETQ. The CDR3 DNA is TGCGCCAGCAGCCCCCGACAGGGGGCGAACACCGGGGAGCTGTTTTTT. This gives the protein CASSPRQGANTGELFF.

This clone was observed a few times. V usage is TRBV30 and J usage is TRBJ1-4, with 8 bases lining up with TRBD1. CDR1 and CDR2 (germline): GTSNPN, SVGIG (reference sequence). CDR3 length equals 14 residues. Trimming removed 0 bases from V and 6 bases from J; junction bases left unmatched: 3. DNA for the CDR3: TGTGCCTGGAGTGTAGGGACAGGCGATGAAAAACTGTTTTTT. Amino acids: CAWSVGTGDEKLFF.

The rearrangement links TRBV4-2 to TRBJ2-1, with D possibly called TRBD1 or TRBD2 (5 bases each). Trimming stripped 0 bases from V and 10 bases from J, with 13 bases between. This CDR3 is built from 14 residues. The germline V gene encodes CDR1 LGHNA and CDR2 YNFKEQ. CDR3 bases: TGTGCCAGCAGCCAAGAAGTAGGGACCAGGGAGCAGTTCTTC. Protein sequence: CASSQEVGTREQFF.

V usage is TRBV12-3 or TRBV12-4 and J usage is TRBJ2-5; 7 bases match TRBD1. The CDR3 runs 13 residues. V gave up 3 bases and J gave up 5 bases; unmatched junction bases: 3. DNA of the CDR3: TGTGCCAGCAGTTTTGACAGGGCCGAGACCCAGTACTTC. As protein: CASSFDRAETQYF.

The V gene is TRBV2, the J gene TRBJ2-5; D possibly uses TRBD1 or TRBD2 (5 bases each). CDR3 length equals 13 residues. CDR1 and CDR2 (germline): SNHLY, FYNNEI. With 4 bases removed from V and 4 bases from J, the gap between germline ends came to 10 bases. The CDR3 protein is CASSGRDGETQYF. CDR3 nucleotide sequence: TGTGCCAGCAGTGGACGGGACGGAGAGACCCAGTACTTC.

The CDR3 spells CATSDLDSSYNEQFF. The CDR3 nucleotides are TGTGCCACCAGTGATTTGGACAGCTCCTACAATGAGCAGTTCTTC. This rearrangement joins TRBV24-1 to TRBJ2-1, with D possibly being TRBD1 (5 bases). The germline V and J ends were trimmed by 0 bases and 0 bases, with 5 bases remaining between them. Germline V gene sequence: CDR1 KGHDR, CDR2 SFDVKD. The CDR3 is 15 amino acids.

The gene calls are TRBV2 and TRBJ2-7, with D possibly being TRBD1 (6 bases). Germline CDR1 reads SNHLY; CDR2 reads FYNNEI. The V and J ends lost 7 bases and 5 bases respectively, with 15 bases between them. The length of the CDR3 is 13 residues. In DNA, the CDR3 is TGTGCCAGCACCCTCGAGAGGGGGAACGAGCAGTACTTC. Residues: CASTLERGNEQYF.

The V gene is TRBV18, the J gene TRBJ1-2, with 8 bases fitting TRBD1. After removal of 3 bases from V and 8 bases from J, the junction contained 5 bases not matched to a gene. This CDR3 is built from 13 residues. Germline V gene sequence: CDR1 KGHSH, CDR2 LQKENI. CDR3: CASSPGQGGGYTF. CDR3 DNA sequence: TGTGCCAGCTCACCCGGACAGGGTGGAGGCTACACCTTC.

The chain links TRBV12-3 or TRBV12-4 to TRBJ2-7; D possibly corresponds to TRBD1 (5 bases). V was pared by 5 bases and J by 2 bases, with 10 bases between. This CDR3 comprises 13 residues. The CDR3 loop reads CASSLYRPYEQYF. The CDR3 coding sequence is TGTGCCAGCAGTCTCTACAGGCCCTACGAGCAGTACTTC.

The chain links TRBV2 to TRBJ1-1; D gene unclear. Germline lookup yields CDR1 SNHLY and CDR2 FYNNEI. V dropped 1 base and J dropped 1 base, with 7 bases sitting between them. The CDR3 has 14 amino acids. The CDR3, as DNA: TGTGCCAGCAGTGAAGTCCGGGGGAACACTGAAGCTTTCTTT. This gives the protein CASSEVRGNTEAFF.

The gene calls are TRBV27 and TRBJ2-5; 9 bases are shared with TRBD1. The CDR3 has 15 amino acids. V dropped 5 bases and J dropped 5; count of bases not matched to a gene: 9. Germline CDR1 and CDR2: MNHEY and SMNVEV (reference sequence). The CDR3: CASSQTGGTWETQYF. CDR3 bases: TGTGCCAGCAGTCAAACAGGGGGCACGTGGGAGACCCAGTACTTC.